These 30 T cell receptor beta chains share one sample of origin, sequenced in a study of blood T cell repertoires in COVID-19. Method: immunoSEQ multiplex PCR; TCRdb's copy keeps in-frame clones and lacks some. Of some 200,000 clones in the sample, 89% are singletons; the top ten hold more than 4.5%. Source material: peripheral blood. The origin of the receptors is a woman in her thirties or forties with acute or convalescent COVID-19.

The chain joins TRBV10-3 to TRBJ1-1; 7 bases fit TRBD1. J lost 5 bases, V lost 8 bases, and 5 bases had no gene match. CDR1 is ENHRY and CDR2 is SYGVKD in the germline V gene. The CDR3 consists of 12 residues. Written as DNA, the CDR3 is TGTGCCATCGGAGGGGGCCAAACTGAAGCTTTCTTT. Translated, it gives CAIGGGQTEAFF.

The chain recombines TRBV7-2 with TRBJ2-5, with D possibly TRBD2 on 5 matching bases. The germline V gene encodes CDR1 SGHTA and CDR2 FQGNSA. V lost 2 bases and J 3 bases, leaving 7 bases between the germline ends. The CDR3 contains 13 residues. The CDR3 bases are TGTGCCAGCAGCTTAAGAGGGAAAGAGACCCAGTACTTC. This encodes CASSLRGKETQYF.

The chain joins TRBV9 to TRBJ2-2, with D possibly matching TRBD2 (6 bases). Germline V gene sequence: CDR1 SGDLS, CDR2 YYNGEE. The CDR3 consists of 15 residues. The germline V and J ends were trimmed by 7 bases and 4 bases, with 17 bases remaining between them. DNA for the CDR3: TGTGCCAGCCGGAGGGGATTGCAGGCCACCGGGGAGCTGTTTTTT. Translating it yields CASRRGLQATGELFF.

The V and J genes are TRBV7-9 and TRBJ1-4; 8 nucleotides align to TRBD1. CDR3 size: 16 residues. With 5 bases clipped from V and 4 bases from J, the junction kept 9 bases outside the gene matches. The V gene's germline CDR1 is SEHNR and CDR2 FQNEAQ (reference sequence). The DNA of the CDR3 is TGTGCCAGCAGCCGAAGACAGGGGACCGGTAATGAAAAACTGTTTTTT. Translating it yields CASSRRQGTGNEKLFF.

The rearrangement uses TRBV5-1 and TRBJ1-1; 7 bases are shared with TRBD1. CDR1 is SGHRS, CDR2 YFSETQ, per germline. The CDR3 loop spans 15 amino acids. V gave up 6 bases and J gave up 5 bases; unmatched junction bases: 13. The chain's CDR3 is CASTPGQLEGTEAFF. CDR3 sequence (DNA): TGCGCCAGCACCCCGGGACAGCTCGAGGGGACTGAAGCTTTCTTT.

The V call is TRBV5-6, the J call TRBJ1-2, with TRBD1 matching 7 bases. In germline, CDR1 is SGHDT, CDR2 YYEEEE. The ends lost 6 bases at V and 5 bases at J; junction bases unmatched: 7. There are 13 residues in the CDR3. In DNA form, the CDR3 reads TGTGCCAGCATCGCGACAGGGTGGTATGGCTACACCTTC. Amino acid sequence: CASIATGWYGYTF. Based on the CDR3 plus reference TRBV5-6 and TRBJ1-2, the full variable domain is DAGVTQSPTHLIKTRGQQVTLRCSPKSGHDTVSWYQQALGQGPQFIFQYYEEEERQRGNFPDRFSGHQFPNYSSELNVNALLLGDSALYLCASIATGWYGYTFGSGTRLTVV.

The chain carries TRBV9 and TRBJ2-2; TRBD2 matches 8 bases. The germline CDR1 and CDR2 sequences are SGDLS and YYNGEE. Trimming took 3 bases from V and 5 from J; bases not matched to a gene: 6. This CDR3 contains 15 residues. DNA of the CDR3: TGTGCCAGCAGCGCCGGGGGGGCGCGGACCGGGGAGCTGTTTTTT. It yields the protein CASSAGGARTGELFF.

V and J are TRBV2 and TRBJ1-4; the D is unclear. The CDR3 has 15 residues. Trimming pared 0 bases from V and 0 bases from J, leaving 5 bases between. CDR1 and CDR2 (germline): SNHLY, FYNNEI. This CDR3 is CASSEAHATNEKLFF. The CDR3 region has the DNA TGTGCCAGCAGTGAAGCCCATGCAACTAATGAAAAACTGTTTTTT.

As concerns this clone: This specimen includes other DNA sequences encoding the same CDR3. The chain links TRBV5-1 to TRBJ2-3; 7 positions match TRBD1. There are 14 residues in the CDR3. Looked up from germline, CDR1 is SGHRS and CDR2 is YFSETQ. V lost 0 bases to trimming and J lost 4 bases; unmatched junction nucleotides: 2. CDR3 nucleotide sequence: TGCGCCAGCAGCTTGGGACAGGGAGCAGATACGCAGTATTTT. Translation: CASSLGQGADTQYF.

This clone showed up just once. V usage is TRBV5-4 and J usage is TRBJ1-1; 8 bases match TRBD1. Germline V lookup: CDR1 SGHNT, CDR2 YYREEE (reference sequence). The J segment lost 6 bases and the V segment lost 4 bases, leaving 8 bases of the junction unmatched. CDR3 size: 14 residues. The CDR3 DNA reads as TGTGCCAGCAGCCCCAGGACAGGGCGACCTGAAGCTTTCTTT. Translated, it gives CASSPRTGRPEAFF.

This sequence joins TRBV5-5 and TRBJ1-2; possible D gene TRBD1, 5 bases. Germline lookup yields CDR1 SGHKS and CDR2 YYEKEE (reference sequence). The CDR3 runs 15 residues. V lost 2 bases to trimming and J lost 6 bases, with 17 bases between them. The CDR3 DNA sequence: TGTGCCAGCAGCTTATCGGGCGGGGCTGGGAATGGCTACACCTTC. The encoded protein is CASSLSGGAGNGYTF.

The chain combines TRBV27 with TRBJ2-2, with a possible D match to TRBD1 (5 bases). Trimming left V 8 bases short and J 7 bases short, with 11 bases between. The CDR3 has 12 amino acids. In germline, CDR1 is MNHEY, CDR2 SMNVEV (reference sequence). CDR3 protein: CASWQGGGELFF. In nucleotides, the CDR3 is TGTGCCAGCTGGCAGGGTGGCGGGGAGCTGTTTTTT.

The sample holds a few counts of this clone. The rearrangement links TRBV5-1 to TRBJ1-5; tentatively, D is TRBD1 (5 bases). The CDR3 is 13 residues long. The germline V gene encodes CDR1 SGHRS and CDR2 YFSETQ. The V gene lost 4 bases and the J gene lost 6 bases, with 11 bases spanning the gap. CDR3 DNA: TGCGCCAGCAGCGAAGGGGTTGGTCAGCCCCAGCATTTT. Translating gives CASSEGVGQPQHF.

This chain connects TRBV11-3 to TRBJ2-5, with a weak D call TRBD2 (5 bases). From germline, CDR1 is SGHNT and CDR2 YENEEA. Trimming took 3 bases from V and 9 from J, leaving 11 bases between them. The CDR3 has 12 residues. CDR3 sequence reads: CASSLDAGAQYF. The CDR3 region has the DNA TGTGCCAGCAGCTTGGATGCCGGGGCCCAGTACTTC.

The chain has TRBV18 and TRBJ2-5, with 7 bases that match TRBD1. CDR1 and CDR2 from the germline V gene are KGHSH and LQKENI. CDR3 length equals 16 residues. The J segment lost 4 bases and the V segment lost 2 bases, leaving 10 bases of the junction unmatched. CDR3 in DNA: TGTGCCAGCTCACCATATACCGGGACAGAGGGAGAGACCCAGTACTTC. This gives the protein CASSPYTGTEGETQYF.

This chain joins TRBV2 and TRBJ2-1; 10 bases are shared with TRBD2. The V segment lost 2 bases and the J segment 9 bases; nucleotides outside the gene matches: 7. The germline CDR1 and CDR2 sequences are SNHLY and FYNNEI. This CDR3 spans 15 amino acids. CDR3 in DNA: TGTGCCAGCAGTGAAAGTATACTAGCGGGGAGTGAGCAGTTCTTC. Translated: CASSESILAGSEQFF.

The V gene is TRBV11-2, the J gene TRBJ1-1; tentative D call: TRBD1 (6 bases). The germline CDR1 and CDR2 sequences are SGHAT and FQNNGV. Trimming removed 5 bases at V and 7 bases at J, with 17 bases between. CDR3 length: 14 amino acids. The DNA of the CDR3 is TGTGCCAGCAGCGCAAGATGGGACATCAATGAAGCTTTCTTT. It is translated as CASSARWDINEAFF.

This clone showed up just a few times. This chain links TRBV4-1 with TRBJ2-2; 10 nucleotides agree with TRBD1. The germline gives CDR1 MGHRA, CDR2 YSYEKL. The CDR3 sequence is 16 residues long. The V gene end was trimmed by 1 base and the J gene end by 4 bases; junction bases not matched to a gene: 3. The CDR3 sequence: CASSQGDRGITGELFF. Here the CDR3 DNA reads TGCGCCAGCAGCCAAGGGGACAGGGGAATCACCGGGGAGCTGTTTTTT.

This chain links TRBV5-4 with TRBJ1-1; the match to TRBD1 covers 11 bases. Germline V gives CDR1 SGHNT, CDR2 YYREEE (reference sequence). Germline trimming cut 4 bases from V and 4 bases from J; bases unmatched to any gene: 6. The CDR3 runs 15 residues. CDR3: CASSTRDRGGTEAFF. The CDR3 DNA sequence: TGTGCCAGCAGCACACGGGACAGGGGGGGCACTGAAGCTTTCTTT.

The chain has TRBV9 and TRBJ1-2; unclear D gene. This CDR3 is built from 17 residues. Germline V gene data show CDR1 as SGDLS and CDR2 as YYNGEE. Trimming pared 0 bases from V and 2 bases from J, leaving 17 bases between. The CDR3 loop reads CASSVETFGRRNYGYTF. Here the CDR3 DNA reads TGTGCCAGCAGCGTAGAGACGTTTGGCAGGAGGAACTATGGCTACACCTTC.

The chain joins TRBV19 to TRBJ1-2; TRBD1 matches 7 bases. The CDR3 is made up of 15 amino acids. Germline V gene lookup returns CDR1 LNHDA and CDR2 SQIVND (reference sequence). The junction had 2 bases not matched to a gene; V was cut back by 1 base and J by 0 bases. The CDR3 DNA sequence: TGTGCCAGTAGTATAGCCGGGACAGCTAACTATGGCTACACCTTC. It yields the protein CASSIAGTANYGYTF.

The rearrangement links TRBV3-1 (or the pseudogene TRBV3-2) to TRBJ1-2; 8 bases are shared with TRBD1. CDR3 length: 18 amino acids. Germline-derived CDR1 and CDR2 are LGHDT and YNNKEL (reference sequence). V lost 5 bases to trimming and J lost 7 bases; unmatched junction nucleotides: 21. CDR3 DNA: TGTGCCAGCAGCGAACGACCCATCCCGGACAGGGAGGGGAGTGGCTACACCTTC. Translation: CASSERPIPDREGSGYTF.

This chain connects TRBV2 to TRBJ1-5; no clear D. V was trimmed by 3 bases and J by 5 bases, leaving 11 bases between them. The CDR3 has 14 residues. Germline CDR1 and CDR2: SNHLY and FYNNEI. Here the CDR3 reads CASSDSLPHQPQHF. The CDR3 DNA sequence: TGTGCCAGCAGTGACTCCCTCCCCCATCAGCCCCAGCATTTT.

The genes are TRBV2 and TRBJ1-1; the D gene is possibly TRBD1 (6 bases). V was shortened by 4 bases and J by 4 bases, with 7 bases between the two germline ends. From germline, CDR1 is SNHLY and CDR2 FYNNEI. The CDR3 runs 12 residues. This CDR3 reads CASSAGATEAFF. CDR3 nucleotide sequence: TGTGCCAGCAGTGCAGGGGCCACTGAAGCTTTCTTT.

This sequence joins TRBV12-3 or TRBV12-4 and TRBJ1-1; D is possibly TRBD1 (6 bases). The ends were cut back, 7 bases at V and 7 bases at J, with 16 bases in the middle. The CDR3 runs to 13 residues. The CDR3 DNA is TGTGCCAGCATTAACCAGGGACATATTGAAGCTTTCTTT. Translating it yields CASINQGHIEAFF.

V usage is TRBV19 and J usage is TRBJ1-4; TRBD1 matches 7 bases. The V gene end was trimmed by 4 bases and the J gene end by 4 bases; junction bases not matched to a gene: 12. CDR3 length: 17 residues. CDR1 and CDR2 from the germline V gene are LNHDA and SQIVND (reference sequence). The CDR3, as DNA: TGTGCCAGTAGTACAGAGCCCTGGGGGACAGTTAATGAAAAACTGTTTTTT. Protein sequence: CASSTEPWGTVNEKLFF.

The chain joins TRBV7-7 to TRBJ2-1; 12 nucleotides line up with TRBD1. With 5 bases clipped from V and 6 bases from J, the junction kept 5 bases outside the gene matches. Germline loops: CDR1 SSHAT, CDR2 FNYEAQ (reference sequence). This CDR3 has 15 amino acids. The DNA of the CDR3 is TGTGCCAGCAGCAAGGGACAGGGGGCTATCAATGAGCAGTTCTTC. This translates into CASSKGQGAINEQFF.

The count of this clone is one. The chain is built from TRBV19 and TRBJ2-3, with 7 bases aligning to TRBD2. CDR3 length: 15 residues. V was pared by 7 bases and J by 6 bases, with 13 bases of the junction left unmatched. The germline gives CDR1 LNHDA, CDR2 SQIVND (reference sequence). The CDR3: CASNAQTSSFDTQYF. The CDR3 nucleotides read TGTGCCAGTAATGCCCAGACTAGCAGCTTCGATACGCAGTATTTT.

The V and J genes are TRBV19 and TRBJ1-1, with 11 bases lining up with TRBD1. The V gene end was trimmed by 4 bases and the J gene end by 5 bases; junction bases not matched to a gene: 6. Germline CDR1 reads LNHDA; CDR2 reads SQIVND (reference sequence). There are 15 residues in the CDR3. CDR3 protein: CASSRGQGAITEAFF. CDR3 nucleotide sequence: TGTGCCAGTAGTAGAGGACAGGGGGCTATAACTGAAGCTTTCTTT.

The chain links TRBV24-1 to TRBJ1-1, with D maybe TRBD1 (5 bases). Looked up from germline, CDR1 is KGHDR and CDR2 is SFDVKD. This CDR3 comprises 12 residues. V was clipped by 0 bases and J by 10 bases, with 8 bases between them. The chain's CDR3 is CATSDLLGGAFF. The CDR3 nucleotides are TGTGCCACCAGTGATTTGCTGGGGGGAGCTTTCTTT.